The TCR beta chain under discussion was sequenced for a study of cytomegalovirus exposure and HLA in healthy donors. For the study at large: Of all 400 or so donors who were genotyped, roughly 81% belonged to the Caucasian-associated ancestry cluster.

The CDR3 is 17 residues long. V dropped 0 bases and J dropped 11; count of bases not matched to a gene: 18. The germline V gene has CDR1 SGDLS and CDR2 YYNGEE. Researchers ran the PCR with 60 Vbeta and 13 Jbeta primers. Here immunoSEQ multiplex PCR was the method, and the copy in TCRdb shows in-frame clones only, minus some. The sample shows some 150,000 clones, around 78% of them seen only once. This sequence was found in a female donor in good health and CMV-seronegative. This sequence joins TRBV9 and TRBJ2-3; 7 bases match TRBD1. Sequencing used PBMCs. This CDR3 is CASSVVAETGSSGGQYF. The CDR3 coding sequence is TGTGCCAGCAGCGTAGTCGCGGAGACAGGGTCGAGTGGAGGGCAGTATTTT.